The T cell receptor (beta chain) under discussion was sequenced for a study of blood T cell repertoires in COVID-19. Study at large: Samples taken during acute and convalescent COVID-19 were collected in the United States, Italy and Spain. The cDNA or gDNA used as material had been derived from T cells, B-cell-depleted T cells, or PBMCs.

V lost 7 bases and J 2 bases, leaving 12 bases between the germline ends. Germline CDR1 is SGHTA and CDR2 is FQGNSA. This CDR3 spans 14 amino acids. The assay was immunoSEQ multiplex PCR, and TCRdb's table has in-frame clones only and misses some. The table lists 150,000 to 200,000 clones, around 81% of them singletons, with 5% to 6% in the top ten. Individuals drawn from under 30 US areas were about 18 to 95 years old. Clinical histories supplied by participants themselves formed the basis of cohort assignment. The TCR was taken from a man aged 40-55 years who had recovered from COVID-19. Specimen: PBMCs or T cells enriched from blood (not recorded which). The chain links TRBV7-2 to TRBJ1-5; weak D call: TRBD1 (6 bases). The CDR3 DNA reads TGTGCCAGCAACTCAGGGGTGGGCAATCAGCCCCAGCATTTT. Encoded protein: CASNSGVGNQPQHF.